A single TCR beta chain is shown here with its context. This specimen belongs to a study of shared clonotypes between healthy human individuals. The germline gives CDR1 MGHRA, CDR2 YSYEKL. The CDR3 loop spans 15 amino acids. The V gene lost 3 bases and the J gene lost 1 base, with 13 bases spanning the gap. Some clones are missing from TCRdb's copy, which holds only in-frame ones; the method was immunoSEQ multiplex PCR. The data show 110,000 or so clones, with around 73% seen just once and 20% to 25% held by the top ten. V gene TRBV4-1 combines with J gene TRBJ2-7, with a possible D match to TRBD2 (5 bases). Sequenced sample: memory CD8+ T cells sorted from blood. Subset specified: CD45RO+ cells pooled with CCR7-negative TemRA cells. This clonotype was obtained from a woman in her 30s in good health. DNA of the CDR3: TGCGCCAGCAGCCACCAGGAGGTCCCATCCTACGAGCAGTACTTC. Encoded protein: CASSHQEVPSYEQYF.